The text below deals with one T cell receptor beta chain. This entry comes from a study of cytomegalovirus exposure and HLA in healthy donors. Trimming took 4 bases from V and 5 from J; bases not matched to a gene: 5. The CDR3 sequence is 14 residues long. Germline V gene lookup returns CDR1 SGHRS and CDR2 YFSETQ. PCR involved 60 Vbeta and 13 Jbeta primers. TCRdb's copy holds only in-frame clones and misses some; the assay was immunoSEQ multiplex PCR. The data show fewer than 60,000 clones, with 70% to 85% seen just once and approximately 2.8% held by the top ten. The clonotype comes from a man aged 45-65 years in good health and CMV-seronegative. What was sequenced was PBMCs. The chain employs TRBV5-1 and TRBJ1-4; 7 bases agree with TRBD1. The CDR3 spells CASSPTGMNEKLFF. The CDR3 nucleotides read TGCGCCAGCAGCCCGACAGGGATGAATGAAAAACTGTTTTTT.